The source of this T cell receptor beta chain is a study of vaccination effects on CD4 cells after COVID-19. This table comes from immunoSEQ multiplex PCR, and its TCRdb copy is limited to in-frame clones, with some not included. The profile covers about 39,000 clones, with 65% to 75% appearing a single time and more than 7% taken by the ten largest. About this clone: Its specificity is unknown.

Per the germline V gene, CDR1 is LGHDT and CDR2 is YNNKEL (reference sequence). The CDR3 loop spans 15 amino acids. V lost 4 bases to trimming and J lost 6 bases; unmatched junction nucleotides: 9. Culture lasted about ten days before CD4+ T cell isolation. Either the BNT162b2 or mRNA-1273 vaccine was given to participants in two doses. This specimen consisted of CD4+ T cells from PBMCs cultured without peptide, obtained after COVID-19 vaccination. This clonotype was obtained from a human donor who received a COVID-19 vaccine. This sequence joins TRBV3-1 (or the pseudogene TRBV3-2) and TRBJ1-5; 7 bases fit TRBD1. The CDR3 protein is CASSPPTGRGQPQHF. DNA for the CDR3: TGTGCCAGCAGCCCGCCGACAGGGAGGGGTCAGCCCCAGCATTTT.